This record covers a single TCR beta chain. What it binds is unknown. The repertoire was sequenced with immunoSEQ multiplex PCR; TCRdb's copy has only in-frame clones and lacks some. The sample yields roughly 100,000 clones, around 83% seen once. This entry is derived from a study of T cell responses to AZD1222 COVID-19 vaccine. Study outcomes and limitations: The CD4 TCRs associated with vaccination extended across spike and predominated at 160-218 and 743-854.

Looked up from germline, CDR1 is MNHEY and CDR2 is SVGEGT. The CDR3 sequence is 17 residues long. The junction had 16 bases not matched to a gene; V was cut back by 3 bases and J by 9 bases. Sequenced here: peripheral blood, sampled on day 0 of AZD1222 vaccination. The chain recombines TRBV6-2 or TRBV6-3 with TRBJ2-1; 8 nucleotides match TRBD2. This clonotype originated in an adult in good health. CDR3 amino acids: CASSYFPQGGRFGEQFF. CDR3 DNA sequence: TGTGCCAGCAGTTATTTCCCCCAGGGCGGGAGGTTTGGTGAGCAGTTCTTC.